Below, one T cell receptor (beta chain) is given with its context. The method was immunoSEQ multiplex PCR; TCRdb's version includes in-frame clones alone and lacks a portion of them. The sample has around 64,000 clones, about nine tenths seen once. These data are taken from a study of T cell changes during pregnancy in multiple sclerosis. This CDR3 contains 13 residues. Germline CDR1 reads SNHLY; CDR2 reads FYNNEI. J was trimmed by 4 bases and V by 4 bases; bases with no gene match: 3. This TCR derives from a female donor with multiple sclerosis, enrolled in a pregnancy study. The J gene is TRBJ2-5, the V gene TRBV2, with TRBD2 matching 7 bases. The material was CD4+ T cells from peripheral blood mononuclear cells, obtained after pregnancy. CDR3 residues: CASSGGGGETQYF. CDR3 bases: TGTGCCAGCAGTGGGGGGGGAGGAGAGACCCAGTACTTC.